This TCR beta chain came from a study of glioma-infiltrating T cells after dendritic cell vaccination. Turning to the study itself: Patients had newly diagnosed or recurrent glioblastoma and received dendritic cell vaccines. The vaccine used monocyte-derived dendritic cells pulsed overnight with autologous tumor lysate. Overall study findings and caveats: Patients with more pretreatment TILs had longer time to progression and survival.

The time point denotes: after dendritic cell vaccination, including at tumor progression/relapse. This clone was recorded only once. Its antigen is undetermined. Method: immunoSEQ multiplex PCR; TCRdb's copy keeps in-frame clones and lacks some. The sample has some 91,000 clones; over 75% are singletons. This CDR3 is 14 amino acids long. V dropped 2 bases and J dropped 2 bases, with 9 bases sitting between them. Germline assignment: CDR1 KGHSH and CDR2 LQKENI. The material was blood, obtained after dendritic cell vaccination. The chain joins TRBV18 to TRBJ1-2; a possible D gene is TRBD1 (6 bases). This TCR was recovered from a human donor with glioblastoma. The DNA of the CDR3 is TGTGCCAGCTCACCAGACAGGCAAAACTATGGCTACACCTTC. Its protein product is CASSPDRQNYGYTF.